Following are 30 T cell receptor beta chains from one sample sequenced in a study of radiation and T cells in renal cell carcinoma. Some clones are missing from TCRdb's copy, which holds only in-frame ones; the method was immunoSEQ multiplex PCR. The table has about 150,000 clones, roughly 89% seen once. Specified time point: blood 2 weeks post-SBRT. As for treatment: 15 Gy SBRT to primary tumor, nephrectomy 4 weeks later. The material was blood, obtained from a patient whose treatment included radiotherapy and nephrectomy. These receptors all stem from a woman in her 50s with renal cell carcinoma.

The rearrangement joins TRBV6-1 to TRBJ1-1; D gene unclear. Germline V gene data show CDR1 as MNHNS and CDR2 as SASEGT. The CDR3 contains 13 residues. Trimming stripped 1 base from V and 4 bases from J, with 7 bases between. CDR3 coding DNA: TGTGCCAGCAGTGAAGACTTTCTCACTGAAGCTTTCTTT. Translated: CASSEDFLTEAFF.

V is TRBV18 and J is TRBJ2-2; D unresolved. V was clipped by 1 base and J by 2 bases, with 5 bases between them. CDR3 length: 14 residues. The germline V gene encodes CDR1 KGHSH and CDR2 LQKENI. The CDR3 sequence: CASSPRGNTGELFF. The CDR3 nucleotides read TGTGCCAGCTCACCACGGGGTAACACCGGGGAGCTGTTTTTT.

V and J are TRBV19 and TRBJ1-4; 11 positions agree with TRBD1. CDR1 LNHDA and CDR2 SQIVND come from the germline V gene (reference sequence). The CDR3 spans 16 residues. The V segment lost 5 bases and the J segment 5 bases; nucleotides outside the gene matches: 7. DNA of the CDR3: TGTGCCAGTAGTGTGGACAGGGGGCGCGGAAATGAAAAACTGTTTTTT. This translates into CASSVDRGRGNEKLFF.

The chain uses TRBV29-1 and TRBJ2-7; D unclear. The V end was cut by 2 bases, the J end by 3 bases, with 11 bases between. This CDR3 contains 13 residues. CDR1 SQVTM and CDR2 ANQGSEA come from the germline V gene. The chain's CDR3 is CSVEFGRNYEQYF. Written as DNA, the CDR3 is TGCAGCGTTGAATTCGGCAGGAACTACGAGCAGTACTTC.

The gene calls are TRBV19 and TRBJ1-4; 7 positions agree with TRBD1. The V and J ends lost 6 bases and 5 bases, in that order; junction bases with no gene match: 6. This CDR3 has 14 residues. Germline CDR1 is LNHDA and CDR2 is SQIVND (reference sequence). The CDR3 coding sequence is TGTGCCAGTAGGGGGCAGGGGGAAAATGAAAAACTGTTTTTT. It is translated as CASRGQGENEKLFF. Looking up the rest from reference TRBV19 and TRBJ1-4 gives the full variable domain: DGGITQSPKYLFRKEGQNVTLSCEQNLNHDAMYWYRQDPGQGLRLIYYSQIVNDFQKGDIAEGYSVSREKKESFPLTVTSAQKNPTAFYLCASRGQGENEKLFFGSGTQLSVL.

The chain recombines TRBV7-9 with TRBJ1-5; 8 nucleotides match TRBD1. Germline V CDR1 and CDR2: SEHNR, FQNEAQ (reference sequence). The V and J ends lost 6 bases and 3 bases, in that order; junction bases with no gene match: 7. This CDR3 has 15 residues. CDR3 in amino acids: CASSFDRGLNQPQHF. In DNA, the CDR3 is TGTGCCAGCAGTTTCGACAGGGGCCTCAATCAGCCCCAGCATTTT.

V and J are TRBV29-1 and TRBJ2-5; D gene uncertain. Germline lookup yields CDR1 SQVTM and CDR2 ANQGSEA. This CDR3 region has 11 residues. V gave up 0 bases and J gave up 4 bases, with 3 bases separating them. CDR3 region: CSVEDGETQYF. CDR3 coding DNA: TGCAGCGTTGAAGATGGAGAGACCCAGTACTTC.

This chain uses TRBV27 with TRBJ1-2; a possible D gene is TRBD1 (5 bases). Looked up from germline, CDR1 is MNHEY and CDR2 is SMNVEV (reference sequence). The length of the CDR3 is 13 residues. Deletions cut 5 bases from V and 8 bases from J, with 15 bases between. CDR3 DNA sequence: TGTGCCAGCAGTGCAAGGGGTTTCGACGGCTACACCTTC. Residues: CASSARGFDGYTF.

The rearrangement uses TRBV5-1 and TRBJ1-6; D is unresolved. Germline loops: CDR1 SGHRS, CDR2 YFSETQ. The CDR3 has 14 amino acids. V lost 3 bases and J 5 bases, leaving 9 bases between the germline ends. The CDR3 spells CASSSDGNNSPLHF. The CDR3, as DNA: TGCGCCAGCAGCTCGGACGGGAATAATTCACCCCTCCACTTT. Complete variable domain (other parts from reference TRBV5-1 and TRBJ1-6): KAGVTQTPRYLIKTRGQQVTLSCSPISGHRSVSWYQQTPGQGLQFLFEYFSETQRNKGNFPGRFSGRQFSNSRSEMNVSTLELGDSALYLCASSSDGNNSPLHFGNGTRLTVT.

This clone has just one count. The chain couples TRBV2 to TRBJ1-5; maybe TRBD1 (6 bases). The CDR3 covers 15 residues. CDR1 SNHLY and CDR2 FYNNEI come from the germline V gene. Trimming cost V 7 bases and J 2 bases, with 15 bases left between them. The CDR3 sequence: CASMWNREGNQPQHF. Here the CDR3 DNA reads TGTGCCAGCATGTGGAACAGGGAGGGCAATCAGCCCCAGCATTTT.

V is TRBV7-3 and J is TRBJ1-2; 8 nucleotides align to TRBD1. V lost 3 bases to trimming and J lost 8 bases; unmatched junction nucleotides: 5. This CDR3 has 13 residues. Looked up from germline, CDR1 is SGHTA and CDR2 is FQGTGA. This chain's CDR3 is CASSFGQGGGYTF. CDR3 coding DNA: TGTGCCAGCAGCTTCGGACAGGGCGGAGGCTACACCTTC.

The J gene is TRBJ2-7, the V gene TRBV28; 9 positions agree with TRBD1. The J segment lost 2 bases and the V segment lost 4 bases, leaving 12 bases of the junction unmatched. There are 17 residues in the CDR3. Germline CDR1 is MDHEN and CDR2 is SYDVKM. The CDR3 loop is CASSSSGTGWRAYEQYF. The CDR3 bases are TGTGCCAGCAGTTCGTCCGGGACAGGGTGGAGGGCCTACGAGCAGTACTTC.

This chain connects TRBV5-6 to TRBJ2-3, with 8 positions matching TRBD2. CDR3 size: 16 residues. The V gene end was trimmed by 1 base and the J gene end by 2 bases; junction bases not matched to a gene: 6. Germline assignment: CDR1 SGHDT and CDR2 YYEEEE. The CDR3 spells CASSLFGTSATDTQYF. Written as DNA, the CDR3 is TGTGCCAGCAGCTTGTTTGGGACTAGTGCCACAGATACGCAGTATTTT. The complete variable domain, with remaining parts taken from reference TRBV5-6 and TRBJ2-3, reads DAGVTQSPTHLIKTRGQQVTLRCSPKSGHDTVSWYQQALGQGPQFIFQYYEEEERQRGNFPDRFSGHQFPNYSSELNVNALLLGDSALYLCASSLFGTSATDTQYFGPGTRLTVL.

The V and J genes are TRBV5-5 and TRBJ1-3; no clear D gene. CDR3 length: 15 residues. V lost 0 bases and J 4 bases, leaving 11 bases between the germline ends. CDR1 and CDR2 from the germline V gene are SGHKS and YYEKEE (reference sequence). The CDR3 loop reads CASSLGDGGGNTIYF. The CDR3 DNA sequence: TGTGCCAGCAGCTTGGGCGACGGAGGAGGAAACACCATATATTTT.

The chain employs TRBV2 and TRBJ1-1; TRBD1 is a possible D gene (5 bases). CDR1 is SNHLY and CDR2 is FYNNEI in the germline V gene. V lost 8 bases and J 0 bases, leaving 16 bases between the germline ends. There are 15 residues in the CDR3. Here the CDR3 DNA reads TGTGCCAGCGAATTAGACAGAAGCATGAACACTGAAGCTTTCTTT. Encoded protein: CASELDRSMNTEAFF.

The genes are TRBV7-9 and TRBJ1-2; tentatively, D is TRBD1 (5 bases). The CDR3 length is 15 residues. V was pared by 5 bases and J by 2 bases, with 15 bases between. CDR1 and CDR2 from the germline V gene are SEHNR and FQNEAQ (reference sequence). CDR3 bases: TGTGCCAGCAGCACCCGGACGGGGCAAAACTATGGCTACACCTTC. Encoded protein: CASSTRTGQNYGYTF.

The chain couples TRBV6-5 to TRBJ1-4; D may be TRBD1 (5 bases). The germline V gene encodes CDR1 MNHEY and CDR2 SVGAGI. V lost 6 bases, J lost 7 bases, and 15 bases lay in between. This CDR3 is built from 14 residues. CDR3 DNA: TGTGCCAGCAGGAGCAGTGGGACGGGTGAAAAACTGTTTTTT. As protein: CASRSSGTGEKLFF.

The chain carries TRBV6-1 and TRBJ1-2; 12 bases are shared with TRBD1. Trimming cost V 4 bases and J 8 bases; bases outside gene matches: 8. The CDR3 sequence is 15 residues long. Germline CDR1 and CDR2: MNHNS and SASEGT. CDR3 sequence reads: CASSVGTGGLEGYTF. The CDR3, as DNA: TGTGCCAGCAGTGTTGGGACAGGGGGCTTGGAGGGCTACACCTTC.

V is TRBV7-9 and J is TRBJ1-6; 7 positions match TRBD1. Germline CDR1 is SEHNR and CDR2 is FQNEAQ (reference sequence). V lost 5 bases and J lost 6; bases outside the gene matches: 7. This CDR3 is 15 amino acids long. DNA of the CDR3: TGTGCCAGCAGCAGGCGACAGGGTCGTAATTCACCCCTCCACTTT. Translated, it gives CASSRRQGRNSPLHF.

CDR3 bases: TGTGCCAGCGGCCGGGACAGCCCCACTGAAGCTTTCTTT. Protein product: CASGRDSPTEAFF. The J gene is TRBJ1-1, the V gene TRBV9, with 7 bases fitting TRBD1. Trimming took 7 bases from V and 4 from J; bases not matched to a gene: 7. CDR1 and CDR2 (germline): SGDLS, YYNGEE. There are 13 residues in the CDR3. The full variable domain, rest sourced from reference TRBV9 and TRBJ1-1, is DSGVTQTPKHLITATGQRVTLRCSPRSGDLSVYWYQQSLDQGLQFLIQYYNGEERAKGNILERFSAQQFPDLHSELNLSSLELGDSALYFCASGRDSPTEAFFGQGTRLTVV.

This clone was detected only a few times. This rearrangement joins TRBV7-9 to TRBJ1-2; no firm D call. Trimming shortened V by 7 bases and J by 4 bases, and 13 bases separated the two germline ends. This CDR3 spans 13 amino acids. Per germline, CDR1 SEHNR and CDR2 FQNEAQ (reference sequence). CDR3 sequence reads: CASTANRGYGYTF. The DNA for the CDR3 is TGTGCCAGCACCGCGAACAGAGGCTATGGCTACACCTTC.

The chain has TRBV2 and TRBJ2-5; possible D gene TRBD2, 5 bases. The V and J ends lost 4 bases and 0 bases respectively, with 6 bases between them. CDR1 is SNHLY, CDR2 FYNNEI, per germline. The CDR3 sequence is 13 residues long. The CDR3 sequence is CASSGGYQETQYF. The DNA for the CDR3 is TGTGCCAGCAGTGGAGGGTACCAAGAGACCCAGTACTTC.

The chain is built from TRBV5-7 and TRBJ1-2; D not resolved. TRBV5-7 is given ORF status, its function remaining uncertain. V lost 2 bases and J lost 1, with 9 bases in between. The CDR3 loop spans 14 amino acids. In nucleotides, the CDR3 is TGTGCCAGCAGCTTAAACAGAAGTAACTATGGCTACACCTTC. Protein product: CASSLNRSNYGYTF.

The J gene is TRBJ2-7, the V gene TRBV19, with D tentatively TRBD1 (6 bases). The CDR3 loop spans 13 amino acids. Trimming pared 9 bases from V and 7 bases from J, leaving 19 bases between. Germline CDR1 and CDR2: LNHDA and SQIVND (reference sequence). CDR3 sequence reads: CASVGQFEGEQYF. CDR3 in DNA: TGTGCCAGCGTTGGACAGTTCGAGGGGGAGCAGTACTTC.

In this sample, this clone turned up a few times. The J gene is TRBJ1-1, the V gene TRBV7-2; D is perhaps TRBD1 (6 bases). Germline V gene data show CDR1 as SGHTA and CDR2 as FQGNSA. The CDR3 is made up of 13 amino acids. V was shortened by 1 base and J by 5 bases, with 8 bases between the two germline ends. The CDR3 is CASSLGGGTEAFF. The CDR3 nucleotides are TGTGCCAGCAGCTTAGGAGGGGGGACTGAAGCTTTCTTT.

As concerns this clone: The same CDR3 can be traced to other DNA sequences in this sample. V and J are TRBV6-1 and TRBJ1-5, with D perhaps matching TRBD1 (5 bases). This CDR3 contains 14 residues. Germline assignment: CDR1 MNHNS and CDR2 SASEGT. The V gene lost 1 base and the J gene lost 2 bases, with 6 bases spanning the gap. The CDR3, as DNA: TGTGCCAGCAGTGAAGGGGGCGGCAATCAGCCCCAGCATTTT. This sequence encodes CASSEGGGNQPQHF.

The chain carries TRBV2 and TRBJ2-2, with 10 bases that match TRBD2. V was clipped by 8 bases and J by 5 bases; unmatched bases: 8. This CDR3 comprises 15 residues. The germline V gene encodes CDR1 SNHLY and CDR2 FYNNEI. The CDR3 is CASWKAGGQTGELFF. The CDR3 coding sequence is TGTGCCAGCTGGAAAGCGGGGGGGCAGACCGGGGAGCTGTTTTTT.

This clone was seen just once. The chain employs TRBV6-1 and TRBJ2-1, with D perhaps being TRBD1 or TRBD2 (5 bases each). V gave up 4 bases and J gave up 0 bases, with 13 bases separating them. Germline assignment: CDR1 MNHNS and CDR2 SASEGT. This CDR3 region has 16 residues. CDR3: CASSGLGASSYNEQFF. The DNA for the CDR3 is TGTGCCAGCAGTGGCCTCGGGGCTAGCTCCTACAATGAGCAGTTCTTC.

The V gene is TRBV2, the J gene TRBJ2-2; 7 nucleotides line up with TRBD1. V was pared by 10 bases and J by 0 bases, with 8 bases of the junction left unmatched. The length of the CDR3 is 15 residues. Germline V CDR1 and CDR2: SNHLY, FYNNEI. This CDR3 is CATLGGQANTGELFF. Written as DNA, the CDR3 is TGTGCCACCCTAGGCGGACAGGCGAACACCGGGGAGCTGTTTTTT. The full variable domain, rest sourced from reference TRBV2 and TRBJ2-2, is EPEVTQTPSHQVTQMGQEVILRCVPISNHLYFYWYRQILGQKVEFLVSFYNNEISEKSEIFDDQFSVERPDGSNFTLKIRSTKLEDSAMYFCATLGGQANTGELFFGEGSRLTVL.

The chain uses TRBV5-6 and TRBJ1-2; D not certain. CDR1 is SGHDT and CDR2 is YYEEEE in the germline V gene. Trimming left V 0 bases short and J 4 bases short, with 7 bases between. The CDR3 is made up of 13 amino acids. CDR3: CASSLAFAYGYTF. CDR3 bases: TGTGCCAGCAGCTTGGCCTTCGCCTATGGCTACACCTTC.